A single count supports the clone carrying this T cell receptor (beta chain). Its antigen is unidentified. Profiled with immunoSEQ multiplex PCR; TCRdb holds only in-frame clones, not every one. The top ten hold around 3.6% of the sample, which has 300,000 to 400,000 clones, around 86% seen once. This sample stems from a study of Ad26.COV2.S vaccination and SARS-CoV-2 variants. Study at large: The vaccine Ad26.COV2.S was put into the muscle once, or twice with 56 days between. Study-wide results and caveats: Measurement of non-spike TCR breadth gave similar results in vaccine and placebo recipients.

Described treatment: some 20 received Ad26.COV2.S at low or high dose, single or two shots; several received placebo; per-sample allocation not given. All samples were drawn on day 63, counting from the first vaccine or placebo injection. At a Boston site, the person donating was an adult of 18-55 years. Spike of the Wuhan-strain SARS-CoV-2 was expressed by an Ad26 vector, which formed the vaccine. V trimming: 2 bases; J trimming: 7 bases; junction bases outside the gene matches: 7. CDR3 length: 15 amino acids. Germline lookup yields CDR1 SGHTA and CDR2 FQGNSA. This chain connects TRBV7-2 to TRBJ2-1, with TRBD2 matching over 8 bases. Specimen: peripheral blood, collected in a trial of Ad26.COV2.S vaccine versus placebo. The receptor's source is a person between 18 and 65 years old who received the Ad26.COV2.S COVID-19 vaccine or a placebo. The chain's CDR3 is CASSLIGGALNEQFF. In nucleotides, the CDR3 is TGTGCCAGCAGCTTAATCGGGGGGGCCTTGAATGAGCAGTTCTTC. The variable domain in full, with the rest retrieved from reference TRBV7-2 and TRBJ2-1, is GAGVSQSPSNKVTEKGKDVELRCDPISGHTALYWYRQSLGQGLEFLIYFQGNSAPDKSGLPSDRFSAERTGGSVSTLTIQRTQQEDSAVYLCASSLIGGALNEQFFGPGTRLTVL.